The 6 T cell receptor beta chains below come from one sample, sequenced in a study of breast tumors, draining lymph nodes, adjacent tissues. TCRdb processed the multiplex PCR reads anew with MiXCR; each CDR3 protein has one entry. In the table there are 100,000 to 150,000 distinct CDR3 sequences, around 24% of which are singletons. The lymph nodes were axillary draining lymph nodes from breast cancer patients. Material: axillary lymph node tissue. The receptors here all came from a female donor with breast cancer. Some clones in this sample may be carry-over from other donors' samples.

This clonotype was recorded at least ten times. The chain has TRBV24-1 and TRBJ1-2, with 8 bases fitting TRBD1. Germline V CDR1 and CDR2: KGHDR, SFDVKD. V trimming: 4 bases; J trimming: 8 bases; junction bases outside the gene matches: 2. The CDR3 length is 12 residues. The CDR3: CATSDHRGGYTF. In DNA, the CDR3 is TGTGCCACCAGTGACCACAGGGGGGGCTACACCTTC.

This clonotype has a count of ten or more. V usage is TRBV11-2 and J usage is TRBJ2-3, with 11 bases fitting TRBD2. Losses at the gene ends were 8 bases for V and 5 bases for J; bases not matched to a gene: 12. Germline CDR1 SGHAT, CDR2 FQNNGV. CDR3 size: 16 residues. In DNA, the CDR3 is TGTGCCAGCTCTCACTTAGCGGGAGGGGCGAGAGATACGCAGTATTTT. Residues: CASSHLAGGARDTQYF.

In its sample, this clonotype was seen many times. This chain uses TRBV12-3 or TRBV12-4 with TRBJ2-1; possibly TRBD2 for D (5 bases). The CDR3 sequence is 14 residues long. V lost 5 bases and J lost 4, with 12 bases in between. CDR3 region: CASSPPRGYNEQFF. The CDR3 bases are TGTGCCAGCAGTCCCCCACGGGGATACAATGAGCAGTTCTTC.

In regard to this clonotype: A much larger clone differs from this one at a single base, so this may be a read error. The CDR3 DNA follows: TGTGCCAGCAGCGCCTTTAGCGGGACGCGGTATTTT. This codes for CASSAFSGTRYF. This rearrangement joins TRBV11-3 to TRBJ2-3; 8 bases match TRBD2. Germline V lookup: CDR1 SGHNT, CDR2 YENEEA. This CDR3 contains 12 residues.

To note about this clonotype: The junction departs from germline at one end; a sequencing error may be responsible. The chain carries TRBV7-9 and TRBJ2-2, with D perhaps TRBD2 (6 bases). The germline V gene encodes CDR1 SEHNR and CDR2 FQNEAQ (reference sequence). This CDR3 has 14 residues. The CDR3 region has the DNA TGTGCCAGCAGCTTTGGTGGGAACACCGGGGGGCTGTTTTTT. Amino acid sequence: CASSFGGNTGGLFF.

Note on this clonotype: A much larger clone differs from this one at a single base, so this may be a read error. CDR3 protein: CARNQGDTDTQYF. CDR3 DNA sequence: TGTGCCCGGAACCAGGGGGACACAGATACGCAGTATTTT. The V and J genes are TRBV30 and TRBJ2-3; 7 nucleotides agree with TRBD1. This CDR3 region has 13 residues. The germline CDR1 and CDR2 sequences are GTSNPN and SVGIG (reference sequence). V trimming: 8 bases; J trimming: 2 bases; junction bases outside the gene matches: 7.